Presented here are 30 T cell receptor beta chains from one specimen sequenced in a study of blood T cell repertoires in COVID-19. Generated by immunoSEQ multiplex PCR, the TCRdb table keeps only in-frame clones and is missing some. The data show almost 200,000 clones, with around four fifths seen just once and approximately 0.99% held by the top ten. Sequencing was carried out using peripheral blood. The receptors come from a man between 60 and 70 years old with COVID-19, enrolled during active disease.

This clone was seen only a few times. The rearrangement uses TRBV7-9 and TRBJ1-2; D may be TRBD1 (6 bases). The germline V and J ends were trimmed by 5 bases and 4 bases, with 14 bases remaining between them. The length of the CDR3 is 14 residues. CDR1 is SEHNR and CDR2 is FQNEAQ in the germline V gene (reference sequence). The CDR3 loop reads CASSPGGGSYGYTF. CDR3 sequence (DNA): TGTGCCAGCAGCCCCGGGGGGGGCAGCTATGGCTACACCTTC.

The chain uses TRBV12-3 or TRBV12-4 and TRBJ1-2; possible D gene TRBD1, 5 bases. The V end was cut by 3 bases, the J end by 6 bases, with 11 bases between. The CDR3 length is 13 residues. CDR3 nucleotide sequence: TGTGCCAGCAGTTTCGCAGGGTCGGATGGCTACACCTTC. It encodes CASSFAGSDGYTF.

This clone showed up just once. The V gene is TRBV9, the J gene TRBJ2-2, with D possibly matching TRBD1 (5 bases). V was shortened by 0 bases and J by 6 bases, with 15 bases between the two germline ends. This CDR3 has 16 amino acids. Germline assignment: CDR1 SGDLS and CDR2 YYNGEE. CDR3 protein: CASSVGSPLGAGELFF. In DNA, the CDR3 is TGTGCCAGCAGCGTAGGGTCCCCGTTAGGGGCCGGGGAGCTGTTTTTT.

Concerning this clone: The same CDR3 can be traced to other DNA sequences in this sample. The chain uses TRBV6-5 and TRBJ1-5; D unclear. Germline assignment: CDR1 MNHEY and CDR2 SVGAGI. The CDR3 runs to 15 residues. The V gene lost 0 bases and the J gene lost 2 bases, with 8 bases spanning the gap. The DNA for the CDR3 is TGTGCCAGCAGTTACTCTGGGCAACGCAATCAGCCCCAGCATTTT. This sequence encodes CASSYSGQRNQPQHF.

The genes are TRBV2 and TRBJ2-7; possible D gene TRBD2, 6 bases. The CDR3 runs to 13 residues. Germline lookup yields CDR1 SNHLY and CDR2 FYNNEI. The V and J ends lost 8 bases and 3 bases respectively, with 14 bases between them. Here the CDR3 DNA reads TGTGCCAGCTCCCGGGGGAGCGACTACGAGCAGTACTTC. Amino acid sequence: CASSRGSDYEQYF.

Notes on this clone: This sample includes further DNA sequences coding for the same CDR3. V is TRBV18 and J is TRBJ1-1; tentative D call: TRBD1 (6 bases). The CDR3 totals 15 residues. Germline V gene data show CDR1 as KGHSH and CDR2 as LQKENI. The ends were cut back, 3 bases at V and 2 bases at J, with 13 bases in the middle. The CDR3 nucleotides are TGTGCCAGCTCACCGAGTTGGGGGCGAAACACTGAAGCTTTCTTT. It yields the protein CASSPSWGRNTEAFF.

The chain recombines TRBV3-1 (or the pseudogene TRBV3-2) with TRBJ1-2; a weak D match, TRBD1 (6 bases). Trimming removed 4 bases at V and 4 bases at J, with 16 bases between. The germline V gene has CDR1 LGHDT and CDR2 YNNKEL (reference sequence). The CDR3 consists of 15 residues. The CDR3 region is CASSPPGGRGYGYTF. CDR3 coding DNA: TGTGCCAGCAGCCCTCCGGGGGGGCGAGGCTATGGCTACACCTTC.

The CDR3 DNA reads TGTGCCAGCAGCTCTCAGGGGGCTAGGAATCAGCCCCAGCATTTT. Translation gives CASSSQGARNQPQHF. The gene calls are TRBV7-9 and TRBJ1-5; 8 positions match TRBD1. The CDR3 runs to 15 residues. V lost 4 bases, J lost 4 bases, and 6 bases stayed unmatched. Per germline, CDR1 SEHNR and CDR2 FQNEAQ (reference sequence). Using reference TRBV7-9 and TRBJ1-5 for the parts outside the CDR3, the full variable domain is DTGVSQNPRHKITKRGQNVTFRCDPISEHNRLYWYRQTLGQGPEFLTYFQNEAQLEKSRLLSDRFSAERPKGSFSTLEIQRTEQGDSAMYLCASSSQGARNQPQHFGDGTRLSIL.

This rearrangement joins TRBV4-2 to TRBJ1-1, with a weak D call TRBD1 (6 bases). This CDR3 is 13 amino acids long. Germline loops: CDR1 LGHNA, CDR2 YNFKEQ. V was cut by 1 base and J by 5 bases, with 8 bases left in between. DNA of the CDR3: TGTGCCAGCAGCCAAGGGGACAATACTGAAGCTTTCTTT. Translated: CASSQGDNTEAFF.

V and J are TRBV7-9 and TRBJ1-2; TRBD1 might be the D (5 bases). The V gene lost 8 bases and the J gene lost 2 bases, with 9 bases spanning the gap. This CDR3 is built from 12 residues. From germline, CDR1 is SEHNR and CDR2 FQNEAQ (reference sequence). The CDR3 spells CASGAVNYGYTF. CDR3 DNA sequence: TGTGCCAGCGGGGCGGTGAACTATGGCTACACCTTC. The complete variable domain, with remaining parts taken from reference TRBV7-9 and TRBJ1-2, reads DTGVSQNPRHKITKRGQNVTFRCDPISEHNRLYWYRQTLGQGPEFLTYFQNEAQLEKSRLLSDRFSAERPKGSFSTLEIQRTEQGDSAMYLCASGAVNYGYTFGSGTRLTVV.

This rearrangement joins TRBV2 to TRBJ2-7; D is perhaps TRBD1 (6 bases). Germline CDR1 SNHLY, CDR2 FYNNEI. V was clipped by 10 bases and J by 5 bases, with 24 bases between them. This CDR3 is built from 15 residues. The CDR3, as DNA: TGTGCCATCCGTCACCCAGGACAGCTATTAAACGAGCAGTACTTC. This encodes CAIRHPGQLLNEQYF.

The V gene is TRBV10-1, the J gene TRBJ2-3; 8 nucleotides match TRBD1. Trimming at V came to 5 bases and at J to 2 bases, leaving 6 bases not matched to a gene. CDR3 size: 15 residues. Germline CDR1 and CDR2: WNHNN and SYGVQD (reference sequence). The CDR3 DNA follows: TGCGCCAGCAGTCGCGGACAGGGCAACACAGATACGCAGTATTTT. Protein sequence: CASSRGQGNTDTQYF.

The chain has TRBV30 and TRBJ2-7; D ambiguous. The CDR3 consists of 12 residues. Trimming cost V 8 bases and J 2 bases, with 13 bases left between them. Germline V gene sequence: CDR1 GTSNPN, CDR2 SVGIG (reference sequence). In DNA, the CDR3 is TGTGCCGGATCGCGAGACACCTACGAGCAGTACTTC. Protein: CAGSRDTYEQYF.

This chain connects TRBV12-3 or TRBV12-4 to TRBJ2-1, with a tentative D call TRBD2 (6 bases). CDR3 length equals 13 residues. Trimming took off 6 bases at V and 8 bases at J, with 14 bases between the two ends. In DNA, the CDR3 is TGTGCCAGCAGACCCGGGACTGATCATGAGCAGTTCTTC. Its protein product is CASRPGTDHEQFF.

The chain couples TRBV15 to TRBJ2-7; weak D call: TRBD1 (6 bases). Deletions cut 8 bases from V and 6 bases from J, with 20 bases between. The CDR3 is made up of 14 amino acids. CDR1 is LNHNV and CDR2 is YYDKDF in the germline V gene (reference sequence). DNA for the CDR3: TGTGCCACCGGGCTGAAGCAGGGGCCAGGCGAGCAGTACTTC. It specifies CATGLKQGPGEQYF.

The V call is TRBV5-1, the J call TRBJ2-5; the D is unclear. Trimming stripped 1 base from V and 5 bases from J, with 6 bases between. This CDR3 comprises 12 residues. Germline CDR1 and CDR2: SGHRS and YFSETQ. CDR3 in amino acids: CASSLSAETQYF. In DNA, the CDR3 is TGCGCCAGCAGCTTGTCAGCGGAGACCCAGTACTTC.

The chain joins TRBV27 to TRBJ1-2; 7 positions match TRBD1. The CDR3 contains 14 residues. V gave up 4 bases and J gave up 3 bases; unmatched junction bases: 5. CDR1 is MNHEY, CDR2 SMNVEV, per germline (reference sequence). The CDR3 spells CASSSTTGYYGYTF. The CDR3 DNA reads TGTGCCAGCAGTTCCACGACAGGGTACTATGGCTACACCTTC.

The V and J genes are TRBV19 and TRBJ1-5, with D perhaps matching TRBD1 (5 bases). The CDR3 is made up of 15 amino acids. In germline, CDR1 is LNHDA, CDR2 SQIVND (reference sequence). V was pared by 2 bases and J by 3 bases, with 11 bases between. CDR3 DNA sequence: TGTGCCAGTAGTATATATGCAGGGATCAATCAGCCCCAGCATTTT. It codes for CASSIYAGINQPQHF.

This sequence joins TRBV2 and TRBJ1-6; 9 bases are shared with TRBD1. CDR1 and CDR2 from the germline V gene are SNHLY and FYNNEI. The CDR3 runs 14 residues. Germline trimming cut 4 bases from V and 9 bases from J; bases unmatched to any gene: 4. CDR3: CASSGGTGSSPLHF. Here the CDR3 DNA reads TGTGCCAGCAGTGGGGGGACAGGGTCTTCACCCCTCCACTTT.

The rearrangement links TRBV11-3 to TRBJ1-6; no firm D call. Trimming pared 0 bases from V and 10 bases from J, leaving 7 bases between. This CDR3 is built from 13 residues. CDR1 SGHNT and CDR2 YENEEA come from the germline V gene. DNA for the CDR3: TGTGCCAGCAGCTTAGATAATCTGTCACCCCTCCACTTT. This translates into CASSLDNLSPLHF. Looking up the rest from reference TRBV11-3 and TRBJ1-6 gives the full variable domain: EAGVVQSPRYKIIEKKQPVAFWCNPISGHNTLYWYLQNLGQGPELLIRYENEEAVDDSQLPKDRFSAERLKGVDSTLKIQPAELGDSAVYLCASSLDNLSPLHFGNGTRLTVT.

This chain links TRBV3-1 (or the pseudogene TRBV3-2) with TRBJ2-5, with a tentative D call TRBD2 (5 bases). Between the trimmed V and J ends, which lost 2 bases and 5 bases, there was a span of 12 bases. Germline loops: CDR1 LGHDT, CDR2 YNNKEL (reference sequence). CDR3 size: 14 residues. The CDR3 loop is CASSQSPSWETQYF. Here the CDR3 DNA reads TGTGCCAGCAGCCAAAGTCCTAGCTGGGAGACCCAGTACTTC.

The CDR3 nucleotides are TGTGCCAGCAGTTACTCGGCCAGGAAGGAAAATTCACCCCTCCACTTT. As protein: CASSYSARKENSPLHF. The chain combines TRBV6-5 with TRBJ1-6; no clear D. CDR1 is MNHEY, CDR2 SVGAGI, per germline. V was pared by 0 bases and J by 7 bases, with 13 bases between. The CDR3 contains 16 residues.

The J gene is TRBJ2-7, the V gene TRBV3-1 (or the pseudogene TRBV3-2), with D possibly TRBD1 on 5 matching bases. Trimming cost V 0 bases and J 2 bases, with 8 bases left between them. The CDR3 is 14 amino acids. Germline loops: CDR1 LGHDT, CDR2 YNNKEL (reference sequence). In DNA, the CDR3 is TGTGCCAGCAGCCAAGACGACAGTCCCTACGAGCAGTACTTC. It translates to CASSQDDSPYEQYF.

This clone was seen a few times. V and J are TRBV4-2 and TRBJ1-4; D remains unclear. Germline CDR1 is LGHNA and CDR2 is YNFKEQ. The CDR3 is made up of 17 amino acids. V lost 0 bases to trimming and J lost 3 bases, with 14 bases between them. For the CDR3, the DNA is TGTGCCAGCAGCCAAGATGGAGGGTCAGGAGCTAATGAAAAACTGTTTTTT. Its translation is CASSQDGGSGANEKLFF.

The V call is TRBV2, the J call TRBJ2-3; a weak D match, TRBD2 (5 bases). This CDR3 has 15 amino acids. CDR1 and CDR2 (germline): SNHLY, FYNNEI. Trimming shortened V by 5 bases and J by 0 bases, and 12 bases separated the two germline ends. The DNA for the CDR3 is TGTGCCAGCAGTATGGGAGCGACGAGCACAGATACGCAGTATTTT. Its translation is CASSMGATSTDTQYF.

The rearrangement joins TRBV29-1 to TRBJ2-7, with D possibly matching TRBD2 (7 bases). Germline V gene sequence: CDR1 SQVTM, CDR2 ANQGSEA. The CDR3 loop spans 13 amino acids. Trimming removed 7 bases at V and 2 bases at J, with 15 bases between. The CDR3 is CSGRTGRAYEQYF. The CDR3, as DNA: TGCAGCGGACGAACAGGGAGGGCCTACGAGCAGTACTTC.

The chain recombines TRBV19 with TRBJ2-7; a possible D gene is TRBD1 (7 bases). V lost 3 bases and J lost 0, with 15 bases in between. There are 16 residues in the CDR3. Germline lookup yields CDR1 LNHDA and CDR2 SQIVND (reference sequence). The CDR3 here is CASSMGGQTSSYEQYF. In DNA, the CDR3 is TGTGCCAGTAGTATGGGGGGACAGACGAGCTCCTACGAGCAGTACTTC.

This clone was observed once. This chain uses TRBV12-3 or TRBV12-4 with TRBJ1-1; D may be TRBD1 (6 bases). V gave up 7 bases and J gave up 4 bases, with 10 bases separating them. CDR3 length: 12 amino acids. The chain's CDR3 is CASMVGGTEAFF. DNA for the CDR3: TGTGCCAGCATGGTAGGGGGCACTGAAGCTTTCTTT.

This chain joins TRBV18 and TRBJ2-7; 8 nucleotides line up with TRBD1. Germline V lookup: CDR1 KGHSH, CDR2 LQKENI. V lost 6 bases, J lost 7 bases, and 11 bases stayed unmatched. The CDR3 is 14 residues long. The CDR3 sequence is CASSYQPTGGEQYF. The CDR3 coding sequence is TGTGCCAGCTCTTACCAGCCAACAGGGGGGGAGCAGTACTTC.

The rearrangement joins TRBV9 to TRBJ2-1; weak D call: TRBD2 (6 bases). Germline V gene data show CDR1 as SGDLS and CDR2 as YYNGEE. The CDR3 extends over 15 amino acids. V dropped 0 bases and J dropped 3 bases, with 10 bases sitting between them. This CDR3 is CASSVGQGLYNEQFF. The DNA of the CDR3 is TGTGCCAGCAGCGTAGGGCAGGGACTCTACAATGAGCAGTTCTTC.